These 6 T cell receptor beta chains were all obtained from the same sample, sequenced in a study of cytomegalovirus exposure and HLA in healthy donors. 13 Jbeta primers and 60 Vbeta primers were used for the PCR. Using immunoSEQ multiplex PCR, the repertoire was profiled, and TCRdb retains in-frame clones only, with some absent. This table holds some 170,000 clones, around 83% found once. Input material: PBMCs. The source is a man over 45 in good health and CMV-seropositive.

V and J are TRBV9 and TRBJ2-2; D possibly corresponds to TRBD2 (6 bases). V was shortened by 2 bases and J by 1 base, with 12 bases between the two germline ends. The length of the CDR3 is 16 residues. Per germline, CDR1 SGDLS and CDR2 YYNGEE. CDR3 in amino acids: CASSVSGIGNTGELFF. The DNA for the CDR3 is TGTGCCAGCAGCGTTAGCGGAATCGGGAACACCGGGGAGCTGTTTTTT. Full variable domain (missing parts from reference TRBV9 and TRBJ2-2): DSGVTQTPKHLITATGQRVTLRCSPRSGDLSVYWYQQSLDQGLQFLIQYYNGEERAKGNILERFSAQQFPDLHSELNLSSLELGDSALYFCASSVSGIGNTGELFFGEGSRLTVL.

The CDR3 bases are TGTGCCAGTACTCAACCCGCCGGGCTAGCGGGAAACGAGCAGTTCTTC. Its protein product is CASTQPAGLAGNEQFF. The V call is TRBV19, the J call TRBJ2-1; 9 positions agree with TRBD2. Germline CDR1 is LNHDA and CDR2 is SQIVND (reference sequence). The CDR3 has 16 residues. J gave up 10 bases and V 7 bases, and 17 bases lay outside the gene matches.

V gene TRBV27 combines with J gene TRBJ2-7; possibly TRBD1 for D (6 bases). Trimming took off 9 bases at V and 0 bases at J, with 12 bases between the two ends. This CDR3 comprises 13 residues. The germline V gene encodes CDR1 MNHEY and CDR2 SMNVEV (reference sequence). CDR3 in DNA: TGTGCCAGTTCCAGGGGAGACTCCTACGAGCAGTACTTC. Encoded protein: CASSRGDSYEQYF.

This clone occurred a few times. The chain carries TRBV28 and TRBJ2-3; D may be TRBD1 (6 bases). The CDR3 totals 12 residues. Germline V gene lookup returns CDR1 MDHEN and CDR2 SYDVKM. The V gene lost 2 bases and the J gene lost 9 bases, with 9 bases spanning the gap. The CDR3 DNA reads TGTGCCAGCAGTTTAGGTCAGGGGACGCAGTATTTT. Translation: CASSLGQGTQYF.

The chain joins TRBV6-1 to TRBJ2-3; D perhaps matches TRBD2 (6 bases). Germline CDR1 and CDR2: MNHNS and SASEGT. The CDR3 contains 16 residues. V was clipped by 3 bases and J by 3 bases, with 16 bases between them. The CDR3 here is CASSDPLGGWTDTQYF. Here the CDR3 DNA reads TGTGCCAGCAGTGACCCCCTCGGGGGTTGGACAGATACGCAGTATTTT.

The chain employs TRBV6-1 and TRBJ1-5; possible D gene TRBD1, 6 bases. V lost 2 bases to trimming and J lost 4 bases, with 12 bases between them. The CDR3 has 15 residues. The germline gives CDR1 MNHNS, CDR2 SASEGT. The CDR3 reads CASSERGGYNQPQHF. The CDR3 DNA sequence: TGTGCCAGCAGTGAAAGAGGGGGATATAATCAGCCCCAGCATTTT.